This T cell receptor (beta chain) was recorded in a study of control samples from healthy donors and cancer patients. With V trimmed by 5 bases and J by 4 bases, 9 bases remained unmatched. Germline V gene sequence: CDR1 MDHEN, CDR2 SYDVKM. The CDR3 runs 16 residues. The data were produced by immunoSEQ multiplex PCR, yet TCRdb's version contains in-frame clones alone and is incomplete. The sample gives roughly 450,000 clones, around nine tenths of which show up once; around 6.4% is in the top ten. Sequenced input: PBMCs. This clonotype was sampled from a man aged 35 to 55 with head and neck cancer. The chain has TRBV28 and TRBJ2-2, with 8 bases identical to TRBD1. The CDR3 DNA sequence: TGTGCCAGCAGTAACTCCCAGGGGGCGGGCACCGGGGAGCTGTTTTTT. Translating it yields CASSNSQGAGTGELFF.